This note documents a single TCR beta chain sequence. PBMCs were isolated at a quantity of at least 7 million per sample. Then a second PCR, running roughly 7 to 11 cycles, was carried out with a sample-barcoded 5' primer and a J-beta primer mix. A tag from a template-switch adaptor with 12 random nucleotides marked each cDNA molecule. TCRdb re-called the 5' RACE reads with MiXCR, one entry per CDR3 protein. The sample includes 800,000 to 950,000 distinct CDR3 sequences, 25% to 30% seen only once; the top ten take around 9.6%. The CDR3 length is 16 residues. Germline CDR1 reads MNHNS; CDR2 reads SASEGT. V shed 0 bases and J 0 bases; nucleotides not matched to a gene: 5. This sample is part of a study of blood T cells in healthy people across ages. The same data also contributed to another study, on T cells of mothers and their children. Per that paper: Per child, around 2.7 million TCR beta CDR3 reads were obtained, against over 9 million per mother.

The sample taken for sequencing was blood. The chain uses TRBV6-1 and TRBJ2-7, with 7 nucleotides matching TRBD1. The clonotype comes from a woman between 40 and 55 years old in good health. The CDR3 sequence: CASSEARQGSSYEQYF. CDR3 coding DNA: TGTGCCAGCAGTGAAGCGAGACAGGGAAGCTCCTACGAGCAGTACTTC.